This is a list of T cell receptor beta chains from one sample in a study of blood T cell repertoires in COVID-19. The data were produced by immunoSEQ multiplex PCR, yet TCRdb's version contains in-frame clones alone and is incomplete. The sample shows 350,000 to 400,000 clones, approximately 87% of them seen only once. Sequenced sample: PBMCs or T cells enriched from blood (not recorded which). These receptor sequences come from a young woman with acute COVID-19. Both conserved end residues are part of each CDR3. The D gene is left open where the match is weak. Only part of the rows carry a size: once, few, many, or a class if the clone is expanded.

v_gene	d_gene	abundance	j_gene	CDR3nt	CDR3aa
TRBV20-1	TRBD2	NA	TRBJ2-1	TGCAGTGCTAGTGGGGGGGGTAGCTCCTACAATGAGCAGTTCTTC	CSASGGGSSYNEQFF
TRBV27	NA	NA	TRBJ1-1	TGTGCCAGCAGTTCAGGGCTCCACACTGAAGCTTTCTTT	CASSSGLHTEAFF
TRBV9	TRBD1	NA	TRBJ1-3	TGTGCCAGCAGCGTAGCAGGGGGAGCCTCTGGAAACACCATATATTTT	CASSVAGGASGNTIYF
TRBV2	NA	NA	TRBJ1-2	TGTGCCAGCAGTCCGGGACACAGTAACTATGGCTACACCTTC	CASSPGHSNYGYTF
TRBV10-1	NA	NA	TRBJ1-6	TGCGCCAGCAGGGCCAGGGTGGTCTGGATTGGGAATTCACCCCTCCACTTT	CASRARVVWIGNSPLHF
TRBV2	TRBD1	NA	TRBJ2-2	TGTGCCAGCAGGGGGGACAGGGCGAACACCGGGGAGCTGTTTTTT	CASRGDRANTGELFF
TRBV5-1	NA	NA	TRBJ2-7	TGCGCCAGCAGTGCCGGGTCGGGGGCCTACGAGCAGTACTTC	CASSAGSGAYEQYF
TRBV6-5	TRBD1	NA	TRBJ1-1	TGTGCCAGCAGGAACAGGGGCCGCGCGAACACTGAAGCTTTCTTT	CASRNRGRANTEAFF
TRBV12-5	TRBD1	NA	TRBJ1-5	TGTGCTAGTGGTTTGGGACAGGGGCGTCCTTCTCAGCCCCAGCATTTT	CASGLGQGRPSQPQHF
TRBV6-1	NA	once	TRBJ1-2	TGTGCCAGCAGTGAAACAGGGTGGCATGGCTACACCTTC	CASSETGWHGYTF
TRBV7-2	TRBD1	NA	TRBJ1-2	TGTGCCAGCAGCTTAAGTCTTACAGGGGGTGCCCATGGCTACACCTTC	CASSLSLTGGAHGYTF
TRBV21-1	NA	NA	TRBJ2-3	TGTGCCACTCTCCTCGGGGGGCATCACACAGATACGCAGTATTTT	CATLLGGHHTDTQYF
TRBV5-1	NA	NA	TRBJ1-2	TGCGCCAGCAGCCCCGGTTCAGGGCCGCAGGGCTACACCTTC	CASSPGSGPQGYTF
TRBV30	TRBD1	NA	TRBJ1-4	TGTGCCTGGAGTACCCTAGGGACAGCGAATGAAAAACTGTTTTTT	CAWSTLGTANEKLFF
TRBV6-6	NA	NA	TRBJ2-7	TGTGCCAGCAGTTACTCAGGGGACACCCAACCCTACGAGCAGTACTTC	CASSYSGDTQPYEQYF
TRBV7-9	NA	NA	TRBJ1-1	TGTGCCAGCAGCGTGGACAGGAACACTGAAGCTTTCTTT	CASSVDRNTEAFF
TRBV19	TRBD1	NA	TRBJ1-5	TGTGCCAGTAGTCCCTCGACAGGGAGAGATCAGCCCCAGCATTTT	CASSPSTGRDQPQHF
TRBV5-1	TRBD1	NA	TRBJ1-6	TGCGCCAGCAGCTCCGGACGGGGTGTTGGGACAGTTTATAATTCACCCCTCCACTTT	CASSSGRGVGTVYNSPLHF
TRBV7-2	NA	NA	TRBJ1-5	TGTGCCAGCAGCCCGAGGACAGATCAGCCCCAGCATTTT	CASSPRTDQPQHF
TRBV7-2	TRBD1	NA	TRBJ2-2	TGTGCCAGCAGCATACAGGGGTCCACCGGGGAGCTGTTTTTT	CASSIQGSTGELFF
TRBV6-1	NA	NA	TRBJ2-7	TGTGCCAGCAGTGAAGAGGCGGCAGTCTTCGAGCAGTACTTC	CASSEEAAVFEQYF
TRBV18	TRBD1	NA	TRBJ1-5	TGTGCCAGCTCAGACCGGGACAGGGGACGCAATCAGCCCCAGCATTTT	CASSDRDRGRNQPQHF
TRBV6-5	NA	few	TRBJ1-5	TGTGCCAGCAGTTACCAGGGGTATAGCAATCAGCCCCAGCATTTT	CASSYQGYSNQPQHF
TRBV13	NA	NA	TRBJ1-6	TGTGCCAGCAGCTTAGGGCAGTTTTCACCCCTCCACTTT	CASSLGQFSPLHF
TRBV27	NA	NA	TRBJ1-4	TGTGCCAGCAGTTTGCGGGCCGATGAAAAACTGTTTTTT	CASSLRADEKLFF
TRBV2	TRBD1	NA	TRBJ1-6	TGTGCCAGCAAGGGGACAGTCTATAATTCACCCCTCCACTTT	CASKGTVYNSPLHF
TRBV5-1	NA	NA	TRBJ2-1	TGCGCCAGCAGCTTGGACGGTCTAACTAACAATGAGCAGTTCTTC	CASSLDGLTNNEQFF
TRBV5-8	NA	NA	TRBJ2-1	TGTGCCAGCAGCTTGACTAGTGATGAGCAGTTCTTC	CASSLTSDEQFF
TRBV27	NA	NA	TRBJ1-5	TGTGCCAGCAGTACAAGGGGCCCCTATAGCAATCAGCCCCAGCATTTT	CASSTRGPYSNQPQHF
TRBV4-1	NA	NA	TRBJ2-7	TGCGCCAGCAGCCACCAGACAGACTACGAGCAGTACTTC	CASSHQTDYEQYF
TRBV14	TRBD2	NA	TRBJ2-1	TGTGCCAGCAGCCTGACTAGCGGAGTTTACAATGAGCAGTTCTTC	CASSLTSGVYNEQFF
TRBV30	NA	NA	TRBJ1-4	TGTGCCTGGAGCGAACTGGGGGGGGATGAAAAACTGTTTTTT	CAWSELGGDEKLFF
TRBV7-9	NA	NA	TRBJ2-2	TGTGCCAGCAGCTTACTACAGAAAAACACCGGGGAGCTGTTTTTT	CASSLLQKNTGELFF
TRBV6-1	NA	few	TRBJ2-2	TGTGCCAGCAGTGAAGCGGCGTCGGCAGGGCACACCGGGGAGCTGTTTTTT	CASSEAASAGHTGELFF
TRBV5-1	NA	NA	TRBJ2-1	TGCGCCAGCAGCTGGACAGAGAGCTCCTACAATGAGCAGTTCTTC	CASSWTESSYNEQFF
TRBV5-5	TRBD2	NA	TRBJ2-1	TGTGCCAGCAGCTTGGCCAGGACCGAGCGGGGGGCCTCTCTCTACAATGAGCAGTTCTTC	CASSLARTERGASLYNEQFF
TRBV7-2	TRBD2	NA	TRBJ2-3	TGTGCCAGCAGCTTAGCCGGGGGGGCCGATATAGATACGCAGTATTTT	CASSLAGGADIDTQYF
TRBV2	TRBD1	NA	TRBJ1-4	TGTGCCAGCAGTAACAGGGGAACTAATGAAAAACTGTTTTTT	CASSNRGTNEKLFF
TRBV12-3/TRBV12-4	NA	NA	TRBJ1-2	TGTGCCAGCAGTCGTGGCTACACCTTC	CASSRGYTF
TRBV19	TRBD1	NA	TRBJ1-1	TGTGCCAGTTTTACAGGGGGCAGAGCAGAAGCTTTCTTT	CASFTGGRAEAFF
TRBV7-9	NA	NA	TRBJ2-7	TGTGCCAGCAGCTTGCCAGGGAAGTTTCCCTACGAGCAGTACTTC	CASSLPGKFPYEQYF
TRBV9	TRBD2	NA	TRBJ2-5	TGTGCCAGCAGCGACAGACTAGCGGGGGACCCACCGCAAGTGACCCAGTACTTC	CASSDRLAGDPPQVTQYF
TRBV6-1	NA	NA	TRBJ1-1	TGTGCCAGCAGTGACCACACCCCCCCTGAAGCTTTCTTT	CASSDHTPPEAFF
TRBV9	TRBD1	once	TRBJ1-1	TGTGCCAGCAGCCAAGAAGAGGCGACAGGGGGGAGGACTGAAGCTTTCTTT	CASSQEEATGGRTEAFF
TRBV7-3	NA	NA	TRBJ2-7	TGTGCCAGCAGCTTGGCCGGCGGGACCAGCTCCTACGAGCAGTACTTC	CASSLAGGTSSYEQYF